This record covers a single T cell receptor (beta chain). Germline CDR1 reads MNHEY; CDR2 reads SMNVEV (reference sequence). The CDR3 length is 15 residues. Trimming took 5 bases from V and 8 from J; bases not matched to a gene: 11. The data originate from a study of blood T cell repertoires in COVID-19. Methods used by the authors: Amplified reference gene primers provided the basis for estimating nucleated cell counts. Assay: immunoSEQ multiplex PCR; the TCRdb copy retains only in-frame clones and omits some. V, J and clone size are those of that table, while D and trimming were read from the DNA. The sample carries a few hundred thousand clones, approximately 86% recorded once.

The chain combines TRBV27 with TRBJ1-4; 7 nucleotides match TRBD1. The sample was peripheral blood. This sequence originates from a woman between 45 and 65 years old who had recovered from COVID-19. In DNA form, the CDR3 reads TGTGCCAGCAGTCCAACGCGACAGGGTTGGGAAAAACTGTTTTTT. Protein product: CASSPTRQGWEKLFF.